This section outlines one T cell receptor (beta chain) sequence together with its context. The antigen is undetermined. The data derive from a study of cytomegalovirus exposure and HLA in healthy donors. Findings and limits, study-wide: HLA allele associations emerged for some 16,000 TCR beta sequences in a later analysis, at 0.05 false discovery rate. In the analysis, some V segments, TRBV6-2 and TRBV6-3 included, were excluded as indistinguishable. On later analysis, the bulk of CMV-associated TCR beta chains appeared to be HLA-restricted.

CDR3 size: 11 residues. Per the germline V gene, CDR1 is MRHNA and CDR2 is SNTAGT. 60 Vbeta and 13 Jbeta primers were used in PCR. Data came from immunoSEQ multiplex PCR; TCRdb stores just in-frame clones and leaves some out. Among about 160,000 clones, 75% to 90% were seen once, and the ten largest hold approximately 1.2%. This chain links TRBV6-4 with TRBJ2-5; D is ambiguous. The end of the DNA aligns better with TRBJ2-7, so the J call may be wrong. The sequence was obtained from a boy younger than 10 in good health and CMV-seronegative. The sequenced sample was PBMCs. DNA of the CDR3: TGTGCCAGCAGTGATTCCTACGAGCAGTACTTC. It yields the protein CASSDSYEQYF.